A single sample is the source of the 28 T cell receptor beta chains below, sequenced in a study of T cell responses to AZD1222 COVID-19 vaccine (dated by TCRdb to 2020 to 2023). The receptor library was made with the immunoSEQ multiplex PCR assay. Entries here come from immuneACCESS through TCRdb and include only in-frame sequences with V and J called. Some clones fail to appear in such tables; in the studies checked, an unresolved V gene covers under half of the shortfall, and the cause of the remainder is unknown. The sample table shows approximately 120,000 clones, and 70% to 90% are seen once. Together, the top ten hold less than 2% of the sample. The label giving this sample's time point can be read as: baseline before first vaccination. Sequencing used peripheral blood, obtained on day 0 of AZD1222 vaccination. These receptor sequences come from an adult in good health.

The chain joins TRBV19 to TRBJ2-1, with TRBD1 as a possible D gene (5 bases). V shed 5 bases and J shed 7 bases, with 12 bases lying between them. Germline loops: CDR1 LNHDA, CDR2 SQIVND (reference sequence). The CDR3 loop spans 13 amino acids. The CDR3, as DNA: TGTGCCAGTAGTGTCAGGGTTGGAAATGAGCAGTTCTTC. Translated: CASSVRVGNEQFF.

The V call is TRBV30, the J call TRBJ2-1, with 12 bases aligning to TRBD2. Germline trimming cut 3 bases from V and 8 bases from J; bases unmatched to any gene: 8. This CDR3 has 15 residues. Germline-derived CDR1 and CDR2 are GTSNPN and SVGIG (reference sequence). The CDR3 DNA reads TGTGCCTGGAGGAAACTAGCGGGAGGATCCGATGAGCAGTTCTTC. It codes for CAWRKLAGGSDEQFF.

The chain joins TRBV25-1 to TRBJ1-4; no reliable D call. Trimming left V 1 base short and J 4 bases short, with 13 bases between. The V gene's germline CDR1 is MGHDK and CDR2 SYGVNS. CDR3 length: 16 residues. CDR3 nucleotide sequence: TGTGCCAGCAGTGAATTAGGGTTGAAGAATAATGAAAAACTGTTTTTT. As protein: CASSELGLKNNEKLFF.

The chain recombines TRBV28 with TRBJ2-7; the D is unclear. Trimming pared 2 bases from V and 0 bases from J, leaving 5 bases between. Germline V gene lookup returns CDR1 MDHEN and CDR2 SYDVKM. This CDR3 is built from 13 residues. CDR3 nucleotide sequence: TGTGCCAGCAGTTTAGGAATCTCCTACGAGCAGTACTTC. The encoded protein is CASSLGISYEQYF.

The rearrangement joins TRBV28 to TRBJ1-2, with unresolved D. Trimming took 5 bases from V and 5 from J, leaving 6 bases between them. CDR1 is MDHEN and CDR2 is SYDVKM in the germline V gene. The CDR3 runs 11 residues. CDR3 bases: TGTGCCAGCAGTGAAATGTATGGCTACACCTTC. It is translated as CASSEMYGYTF.

The V and J genes are TRBV6-5 and TRBJ2-2; tentative D call: TRBD2 (5 bases). The CDR3 has 13 residues. The germline CDR1 and CDR2 sequences are MNHEY and SVGAGI. V dropped 7 bases and J dropped 6 bases, with 12 bases sitting between them. The DNA for the CDR3 is TGTGCCAGCACCAGGAGGCCGCCCGGGGAGCTGTTTTTT. This codes for CASTRRPPGELFF.

V is TRBV30 and J is TRBJ1-2, with 7 bases lining up with TRBD1. Germline V gene lookup returns CDR1 GTSNPN and CDR2 SVGIG (reference sequence). The CDR3 has 14 residues. V shed 5 bases, J shed 4 bases, and the junction held 10 bases outside the gene matches. The CDR3 is CAWGLRDRFYGYTF. In DNA, the CDR3 is TGTGCCTGGGGGCTCCGGGACAGATTCTATGGCTACACCTTC.

This clone was found once. J is TRBJ2-1 and V is TRBV19; D ambiguous. The CDR3 is made up of 14 amino acids. The ends were cut back, 4 bases at V and 0 bases at J, with 7 bases in the middle. The germline CDR1 and CDR2 sequences are LNHDA and SQIVND (reference sequence). The CDR3 here is CASSRAVSYNEQFF. Written as DNA, the CDR3 is TGTGCCAGTAGTAGGGCAGTCTCCTACAATGAGCAGTTCTTC.

The rearrangement links TRBV3-1 (or the pseudogene TRBV3-2) to TRBJ1-6; D is unclear. Germline-derived CDR1 and CDR2 are LGHDT and YNNKEL (reference sequence). V lost 3 bases, J lost 5 bases, and 8 bases lay in between. The CDR3 extends over 14 amino acids. The CDR3 DNA reads TGTGCCAGCAGCCATGGTCAGGATAATTCACCCCTCCACTTT. It encodes CASSHGQDNSPLHF.

The rearrangement links TRBV5-1 to TRBJ2-7, with TRBD1 identical over 8 bases. Trimming removed 3 bases from V and 3 bases from J; junction bases left unmatched: 2. There are 13 residues in the CDR3. The germline CDR1 and CDR2 sequences are SGHRS and YFSETQ. The CDR3 DNA reads TGCGCCAGCAGCTGGACAGGGAACTACGAGCAGTACTTC. This gives the protein CASSWTGNYEQYF.

The J gene is TRBJ1-1, the V gene TRBV29-1, with 8 bases that match TRBD1. The junction had 2 bases not matched to a gene; V was cut back by 3 bases and J by 5 bases. Germline CDR1 SQVTM, CDR2 ANQGSEA. The CDR3 is made up of 12 amino acids. In DNA, the CDR3 is TGCAGCGTTGAGGACAGGGATACTGAAGCTTTCTTT. This translates into CSVEDRDTEAFF.

The genes are TRBV28 and TRBJ2-7; TRBD1 matches 7 bases. V was clipped by 6 bases and J by 2 bases; unmatched bases: 1. This CDR3 has 12 amino acids. From germline, CDR1 is MDHEN and CDR2 SYDVKM. For the CDR3, the DNA is TGTGCCAGCAGAGGGACAGCCTACGAGCAGTACTTC. It yields the protein CASRGTAYEQYF.

The CDR3 reads CATSETGAGEKLFF. In DNA, the CDR3 is TGTGCCACCAGTGAGACAGGGGCGGGGGAAAAACTGTTTTTT. The chain is built from TRBV24-1 and TRBJ1-4, with TRBD1 matching 8 bases. The germline gives CDR1 KGHDR, CDR2 SFDVKD. The CDR3 is made up of 14 amino acids. The ends lost 4 bases at V and 8 bases at J; junction bases unmatched: 5.

The chain has TRBV4-1 and TRBJ1-1; unclear D gene. Trimming pared 0 bases from V and 2 bases from J, leaving 1 base between. Germline V CDR1 and CDR2: MGHRA, YSYEKL. The CDR3 contains 12 residues. This chain's CDR3 is CASSQDNTEAFF. In nucleotides, the CDR3 is TGCGCCAGCAGCCAAGATAACACTGAAGCTTTCTTT.

The chain recombines TRBV19 with TRBJ1-5, with 8 bases identical to TRBD1. Trimming took 2 bases from V and 7 from J; bases not matched to a gene: 10. The germline V gene has CDR1 LNHDA and CDR2 SQIVND (reference sequence). CDR3 length: 16 residues. The CDR3 region has the DNA TGTGCCAGTAGTATATACCAGACAGGGGCTGGGCAGCCCCAGCATTTT. This encodes CASSIYQTGAGQPQHF.

The genes are TRBV10-3 and TRBJ2-1; D is possibly TRBD2 (6 bases). The CDR3 is made up of 18 amino acids. Germline V gene sequence: CDR1 ENHRY, CDR2 SYGVKD. Between the trimmed V and J ends, which lost 4 bases and 2 bases, there was a span of 21 bases. Here the CDR3 DNA reads TGTGCCATCAGTGGATCGATCGCCGATAGGAGGGCCTACAATGAGCAGTTCTTC. Its protein product is CAISGSIADRRAYNEQFF.

The chain combines TRBV6-2 or TRBV6-3 with TRBJ2-7; TRBD2 agrees at 10 bases. The CDR3 loop spans 14 amino acids. J was trimmed by 4 bases and V by 2 bases; bases with no gene match: 2. CDR1 is MNHEY, CDR2 SVGEGT, per germline. The CDR3 loop reads CASSYKTSGYEQYF. Written as DNA, the CDR3 is TGTGCCAGCAGTTACAAGACTAGCGGGTACGAGCAGTACTTC.

V and J are TRBV14 and TRBJ2-7; TRBD2 might be the D (6 bases). CDR1 and CDR2 from the germline V gene are SGHDN and FVKESK. The CDR3 runs 15 residues. V shed 0 bases and J shed 3 bases, with 12 bases lying between them. Written as DNA, the CDR3 is TGTGCCAGCAGCCAAGAGACATCGGAGGGCTACGAGCAGTACTTC. Translation: CASSQETSEGYEQYF.

The chain uses TRBV28 and TRBJ2-7; D is perhaps TRBD1 (6 bases). V was trimmed by 8 bases and J by 2 bases, leaving 16 bases between them. The germline CDR1 and CDR2 sequences are MDHEN and SYDVKM. The CDR3 has 14 amino acids. The CDR3 coding sequence is TGTGCCAGCGGGGAAGACAGGCATCCCTACGAGCAGTACTTC. Its translation is CASGEDRHPYEQYF.

The chain recombines TRBV19 with TRBJ1-1; TRBD1 matches at 7 bases. The V and J ends lost 5 bases and 1 base, in that order; junction bases with no gene match: 13. CDR3 size: 17 residues. The V gene's germline CDR1 is LNHDA and CDR2 SQIVND (reference sequence). Written as DNA, the CDR3 is TGTGCCAGTAGTGCCCGGGACAGATGGCGGAAGAACACTGAAGCTTTCTTT. Translating gives CASSARDRWRKNTEAFF.

The CDR3 nucleotides read TGTGCCAGCAGACTAGCGGCTAGCACAGATACGCAGTATTTT. Translated: CASRLAASTDTQYF. J is TRBJ2-3 and V is TRBV27; 8 positions agree with TRBD2. The CDR3 extends over 14 amino acids. Germline CDR1 and CDR2: MNHEY and SMNVEV (reference sequence). The trim removed 6 bases at V and 0 bases at J, leaving 2 bases unmatched.

DNA for the CDR3: TGCGCCAGCAGCCAAGTTTCTTCGGTCAAGACCGAAGCTTTCTTT. Encoded protein: CASSQVSSVKTEAFF. The V and J genes are TRBV4-1 and TRBJ1-1; D not certain. V was clipped by 1 base and J by 8 bases, with 17 bases between them. The germline CDR1 and CDR2 sequences are MGHRA and YSYEKL. The CDR3 has 15 residues.

The chain recombines TRBV5-6 with TRBJ1-6; D is uncertain. The germline gives CDR1 SGHDT, CDR2 YYEEEE. V gave up 1 base and J gave up 7 bases, with 12 bases separating them. The CDR3 is 15 residues long. The CDR3 DNA reads as TGTGCCAGCAGCTTGTTGCGGATAGGGAATTCACCCCTCCACTTT. Protein sequence: CASSLLRIGNSPLHF. The full variable domain, its missing parts supplied by reference TRBV5-6 and TRBJ1-6, is DAGVTQSPTHLIKTRGQQVTLRCSPKSGHDTVSWYQQALGQGPQFIFQYYEEEERQRGNFPDRFSGHQFPNYSSELNVNALLLGDSALYLCASSLLRIGNSPLHFGNGTRLTVT.

The V call is TRBV4-1, the J call TRBJ1-2, with D possibly being TRBD1 (6 bases). V was trimmed by 1 base and J by 8 bases, leaving 20 bases between them. The germline V gene has CDR1 MGHRA and CDR2 YSYEKL. CDR3 length: 16 residues. CDR3 sequence: CASSQGRGGAQGGYTF. The CDR3 coding sequence is TGCGCCAGCAGCCAAGGTCGCGGGGGCGCCCAGGGAGGCTACACCTTC.

The chain uses TRBV28 and TRBJ2-7, with 8 bases that match TRBD1. CDR1 and CDR2 from the germline V gene are MDHEN and SYDVKM. The CDR3 contains 14 residues. Germline trimming cut 3 bases from V and 4 bases from J; bases unmatched to any gene: 5. CDR3 nucleotides: TGTGCCAGCAGTTTGACCGGACAGGGTTACGAGCAGTACTTC. Translated: CASSLTGQGYEQYF.

The chain employs TRBV19 and TRBJ2-7, with D perhaps TRBD2 (5 bases). This CDR3 is 14 amino acids long. V shed 3 bases and J shed 3 bases, with 12 bases lying between them. The germline V gene encodes CDR1 LNHDA and CDR2 SQIVND (reference sequence). The DNA for the CDR3 is TGTGCCAGTAGTATGCGGCTAGCCGGCTACGAGCAGTACTTC. This translates into CASSMRLAGYEQYF. Using reference TRBV19 and TRBJ2-7 for the parts outside the CDR3, the full variable domain is DGGITQSPKYLFRKEGQNVTLSCEQNLNHDAMYWYRQDPGQGLRLIYYSQIVNDFQKGDIAEGYSVSREKKESFPLTVTSAQKNPTAFYLCASSMRLAGYEQYFGPGTRLTVT.

The chain has TRBV27 and TRBJ2-1; D is perhaps TRBD2 (6 bases). The CDR3 contains 16 residues. V lost 7 bases to trimming and J lost 0 bases, with 16 bases between them. The germline V gene has CDR1 MNHEY and CDR2 SMNVEV (reference sequence). The CDR3 sequence: CASKAGSGNSYNEQFF. The CDR3 DNA is TGTGCCAGCAAGGCGGGGTCGGGAAACTCCTACAATGAGCAGTTCTTC.

The chain couples TRBV9 to TRBJ2-2, with D unresolved. Germline V CDR1 and CDR2: SGDLS, YYNGEE. V lost 5 bases and J 0 bases, leaving 8 bases between the germline ends. This CDR3 has 14 amino acids. DNA for the CDR3: TGTGCCAGCAGGAGGCAGCCGAACACCGGGGAGCTGTTTTTT. It specifies CASRRQPNTGELFF. Using reference TRBV9 and TRBJ2-2 for the parts outside the CDR3, the full variable domain is DSGVTQTPKHLITATGQRVTLRCSPRSGDLSVYWYQQSLDQGLQFLIQYYNGEERAKGNILERFSAQQFPDLHSELNLSSLELGDSALYFCASRRQPNTGELFFGEGSRLTVL.